These 17 T cell receptor beta chains came from one sample sequenced in a study of T-cell memory formation after mild COVID-19. TCRdb independently ran MiXCR on the 5' RACE reads; one entry per CDR3 protein. The repertoire holds approximately 300,000 distinct CDR3 sequences, with roughly 8.2% as singletons. Material for sequencing was PBMCs or a T cell subset sorted from them (not recorded which). The source is a man between 18 and 29 years old who had mild COVID-19 (a few samples of this study predate the infection). Cell type and time point are not known.

This clonotype was counted ten times or more. The chain couples TRBV29-1 to TRBJ2-1; the D is unclear. Germline loops: CDR1 SQVTM, CDR2 ANQGSEA. This CDR3 region has 10 residues. The ends were cut back, 3 bases at V and 11 bases at J, with 8 bases in the middle. In DNA form, the CDR3 reads TGCAGCGTTGATACAGTACAGCAGTTCTTC. Its protein product is CSVDTVQQFF.

This chain uses TRBV7-2 with TRBJ2-2; D is ambiguous. The CDR3 runs 16 residues. In germline, CDR1 is SGHTA, CDR2 FQGNSA. Trimming shortened V by 0 bases and J by 4 bases, and 12 bases separated the two germline ends. The CDR3 DNA sequence: TGTGCCAGCAGCTTAGCGAATATGGGCGTCACCGGGGAGCTGTTTTTT. The encoded protein is CASSLANMGVTGELFF.

At least ten counts were recorded for this clonotype. The chain is built from TRBV7-2 and TRBJ2-7; D is uncertain. CDR3 length: 11 residues. V gave up 3 bases and J gave up 4 bases, with 4 bases separating them. In germline, CDR1 is SGHTA, CDR2 FQGNSA. The CDR3: CASSFLYEQYF. CDR3 sequence (DNA): TGTGCCAGCAGCTTCCTTTACGAGCAGTACTTC.

A remark on this clonotype: A much larger clone sits a single nucleotide away, making a read error possible. This sequence joins TRBV5-5 and TRBJ2-6, with D tentatively TRBD1 or TRBD2 (5 bases each). Germline V gene lookup returns CDR1 SGHKS and CDR2 YYEKEE (reference sequence). This CDR3 comprises 17 residues. This chain's CDR3 is CASSLVGSLHGANVLIF. The CDR3 DNA reads as TGTGCCAGCAGCTTGGTCGGTTCCCTACACGGGGCCAACGTCCTGATTTTC.

This clonotype was picked up many times. The chain's CDR3 is CASSLDFGRVYEQYV. CDR3 DNA sequence: TGTGCCAGCAGCTTAGATTTCGGCAGGGTTTACGAGCAGTACGTC. The chain joins TRBV11-2 to TRBJ2-7; D perhaps matches TRBD1 (5 bases). Per germline, CDR1 SGHAT and CDR2 FQNNGV. The CDR3 has 15 amino acids. V lost 0 bases and J lost 4, with 13 bases in between.

This clonotype turned up a few times. This chain joins TRBV6-2 or TRBV6-3 and TRBJ2-1; D unresolved. CDR1 is MNHEY and CDR2 is SVGEGT in the germline V gene. This CDR3 contains 11 residues. V was cut by 2 bases and J by 14 bases, with 10 bases left in between. The CDR3 DNA reads TGTGCCAGCAGTTACATGGGTTCAGAGTTCTTC. Translation gives CASSYMGSEFF.

This clonotype has a single count. The V gene is TRBV9, the J gene TRBJ1-1; no reliable D call. V was trimmed by 4 bases and J by 7 bases, leaving 17 bases between them. Germline CDR1 SGDLS, CDR2 YYNGEE. This CDR3 contains 14 residues. The CDR3 nucleotides read TGTGCCAGCAGCAGAGACCGTTACCCCAGTGAAGCTTTCTTT. Translating it yields CASSRDRYPSEAFF.

The V gene is TRBV3-1, the J gene TRBJ2-3; D might be TRBD1 (6 bases). The CDR3 totals 16 residues. The ends were cut back, 4 bases at V and 10 bases at J, with 24 bases in the middle. The germline V gene has CDR1 LGHDT and CDR2 YNNKEL (reference sequence). CDR3 residues: CASSLRREQGRFAQYF. The CDR3 bases are TGTGCCAGCAGCCTTCGACGCGAACAGGGAAGATTCGCGCAGTATTTT.

This clonotype was counted at least ten times. The rearrangement links TRBV4-1 to TRBJ2-3; D uncertain. Germline CDR1 reads MGHRA; CDR2 reads YSYEKL. Trimming took off 7 bases at V and 4 bases at J, with 24 bases between the two ends. The CDR3 is made up of 17 amino acids. CDR3 nucleotide sequence: TGCGCCAGCACTTCGTGGGTATCGGACGGGTTTGCAGATACGCAGTATTTT. Its translation is CASTSWVSDGFADTQYF.

Only a few counts were recorded for this clonotype. V gene TRBV20-1 combines with J gene TRBJ2-1; a possible D gene is TRBD1 (5 bases). Germline V lookup: CDR1 DFQATT, CDR2 SNEGSKA (reference sequence). V dropped 5 bases and J dropped 7 bases, with 24 bases sitting between them. The CDR3 runs to 16 residues. The CDR3 DNA reads TGCAGTGCTTCCCCCGACGCCGCAGGGTTTTCGAATGAGCAGTTCTTC. Amino acid sequence: CSASPDAAGFSNEQFF.

The J gene is TRBJ2-6, the V gene TRBV5-4; 7 bases align to TRBD1. CDR3 length equals 20 residues. J gave up 1 base and V 4 bases, and 17 bases lay outside the gene matches. Germline assignment: CDR1 SGHNT and CDR2 YYREEE (reference sequence). The CDR3 DNA reads as TGTGCCAGCAGCCCTCCCCCTATGAGACAGGGCCTTTCTGGGGCCAACGTCCTGACTTTC. Translating it yields CASSPPPMRQGLSGANVLTF.

The rearrangement uses TRBV9 and TRBJ2-1; no clear D gene. Trimming shortened V by 3 bases and J by 2 bases, and 6 bases separated the two germline ends. CDR3 length: 13 amino acids. The germline V gene encodes CDR1 SGDLS and CDR2 YYNGEE. CDR3 amino acids: CASSAETYNEQFF. DNA of the CDR3: TGTGCCAGCAGCGCGGAAACCTACAATGAGCAGTTCTTC.

This chain connects TRBV5-1 to TRBJ2-7; 9 positions agree with TRBD1. V lost 4 bases and J lost 2; bases outside the gene matches: 7. The CDR3 covers 15 residues. Germline CDR1 reads SGHRS; CDR2 reads YFSETQ. The CDR3 DNA reads as TGCGCCAGCAGCCCTGACAGGGGGTCCCCCTACGAGCAGTACTTC. Amino acids: CASSPDRGSPYEQYF.

This clonotype has just a few counts. This chain connects TRBV6-1 to TRBJ2-7; 10 bases match TRBD1. CDR1 is MNHNS, CDR2 SASEGT, per germline. The CDR3 has 15 amino acids. The V gene end was trimmed by 1 base and the J gene end by 2 bases; junction bases not matched to a gene: 2. CDR3 nucleotides: TGTGCCAGCAGTGAAGATGGGACAGGGGCCTACGAGCAGTACTTC. This encodes CASSEDGTGAYEQYF.

The V gene is TRBV28, the J gene TRBJ1-1; D is unresolved. The CDR3 consists of 13 residues. Looked up from germline, CDR1 is MDHEN and CDR2 is SYDVKM. Trimming cost V 6 bases and J 1 base, with 9 bases left between them. The CDR3 reads CASRDVQNTEAFF. The CDR3 DNA reads as TGTGCCAGCAGGGATGTACAGAACACTGAAGCTTTCTTT. The whole variable domain, remainder taken from reference TRBV28 and TRBJ1-1, is DVKVTQSSRYLVKRTGEKVFLECVQDMDHENMFWYRQDPGLGLRLIYFSYDVKMKEKGDIPEGYSVSREKKERFSLILESASTNQTSMYLCASRDVQNTEAFFGQGTRLTVV.

A few counts support this clonotype. This sequence joins TRBV20-1 and TRBJ2-7; D is perhaps TRBD1 or TRBD2 (5 bases each). There are 12 residues in the CDR3. Trimming removed 5 bases from V and 0 bases from J, with 8 bases in between. CDR1 and CDR2 (germline): DFQATT, SNEGSKA (reference sequence). The CDR3 here is CSARDVSYEQYF. The CDR3 bases are TGCAGTGCTCGGGACGTCTCCTACGAGCAGTACTTC.

The sample holds a few counts of this clonotype. This chain joins TRBV9 and TRBJ1-2; D perhaps matches TRBD1 (6 bases). This CDR3 spans 15 amino acids. Trimming took 2 bases from V and 8 from J, leaving 19 bases between them. In germline, CDR1 is SGDLS, CDR2 YYNGEE. CDR3 DNA: TGTGCCAGCAGCGTGACAGGTCTTCGAGGGGGAGGCTACACCTTC. Translation gives CASSVTGLRGGGYTF. The full variable domain, in which reference TRBV9 and TRBJ1-2 provide the parts outside the CDR3, is DSGVTQTPKHLITATGQRVTLRCSPRSGDLSVYWYQQSLDQGLQFLIQYYNGEERAKGNILERFSAQQFPDLHSELNLSSLELGDSALYFCASSVTGLRGGGYTFGSGTRLTVV.